This TCR beta chain originates from a study of T cell responses to AZD1222 COVID-19 vaccine. CDR1 and CDR2 from the germline V gene are SGHRS and YFSETQ. Trimming at V came to 2 bases and at J to 7 bases, leaving 11 bases not matched to a gene. This CDR3 is 16 amino acids long. Clones were sequenced by immunoSEQ multiplex PCR, and TCRdb holds only the in-frame ones, with some missing. The table lists about 140,000 clones, 90% to 95% of them singletons, with 0.75% to 1% in the top ten. The input for sequencing was peripheral blood, taken on day 0 of MenACWY control vaccination. V usage is TRBV5-1 and J usage is TRBJ1-1; 10 bases fit TRBD1. The receptor's source is an adult in good health. CDR3 region: CASSLTSGTGVYEAFF. The CDR3 DNA sequence: TGCGCCAGCAGCTTAACATCCGGGACAGGGGTGTATGAAGCTTTCTTT.